The clone carrying this T cell receptor beta chain showed up just a few times. Its antigen is not known. RNA was isolated and reverse transcribed to cDNA, the sequencing template. The data were produced by immunoSEQ multiplex PCR, yet TCRdb's version contains in-frame clones alone and is incomplete. The data show about 210,000 clones, 50% to 75% seen once. This CDR3 spans 17 amino acids. V lost 0 bases, J lost 3 bases, and 7 bases stayed unmatched. Per germline, CDR1 LGHNA and CDR2 YNFKEQ. Treatment of the sample: oral pan-JAK inhibitor, 5-10 mg twice daily. The data belong to a study of CD8+ T cells in alopecia areata. Whole-study context: Severity of treated patients was scored by affected scalp percentage.

Findings and caveats of the study: A single nonresponder leaves the baseline CD8+ expansion link to response uncertain.

The chain has TRBV4-2 and TRBJ2-2; 7 bases fit TRBD2. This specimen was CD4+ T cells sorted from blood, taken at week 4, from a patient treated with tofacitinib. The source is a human donor with alopecia areata. The CDR3 sequence is CASSQDSSGGHTGELFF. Written as DNA, the CDR3 is TGTGCCAGCAGCCAAGACTCTTCGGGGGGACACACCGGGGAGCTGTTTTTT.